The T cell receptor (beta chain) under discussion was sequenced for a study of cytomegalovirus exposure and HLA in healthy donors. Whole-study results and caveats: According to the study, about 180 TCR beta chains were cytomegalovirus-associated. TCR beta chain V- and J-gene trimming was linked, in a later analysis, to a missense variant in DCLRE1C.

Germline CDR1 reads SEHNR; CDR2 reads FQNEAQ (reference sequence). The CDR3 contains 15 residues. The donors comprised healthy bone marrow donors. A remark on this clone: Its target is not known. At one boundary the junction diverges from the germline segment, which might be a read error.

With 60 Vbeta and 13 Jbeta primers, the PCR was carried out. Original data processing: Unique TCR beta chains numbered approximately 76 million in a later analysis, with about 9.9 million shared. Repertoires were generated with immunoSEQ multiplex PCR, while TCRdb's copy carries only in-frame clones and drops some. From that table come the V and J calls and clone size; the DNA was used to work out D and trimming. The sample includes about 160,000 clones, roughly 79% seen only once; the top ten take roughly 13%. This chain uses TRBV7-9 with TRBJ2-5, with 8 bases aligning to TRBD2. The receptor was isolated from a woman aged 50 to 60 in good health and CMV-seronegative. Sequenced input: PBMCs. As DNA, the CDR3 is TGTTCCAGCAGAGTTTCCGGTAGCGGGGAAGAGACCCAGTACTTC. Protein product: CSSRVSGSGEETQYF. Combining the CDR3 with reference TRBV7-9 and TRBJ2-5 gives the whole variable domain DTGVSQNPRHKITKRGQNVTFRCDPISEHNRLYWYRQTLGQGPEFLTYFQNEAQLEKSRLLSDRFSAERPKGSFSTLEIQRTEQGDSAMYLCSSRVSGSGEETQYFGPGTRLLVL.